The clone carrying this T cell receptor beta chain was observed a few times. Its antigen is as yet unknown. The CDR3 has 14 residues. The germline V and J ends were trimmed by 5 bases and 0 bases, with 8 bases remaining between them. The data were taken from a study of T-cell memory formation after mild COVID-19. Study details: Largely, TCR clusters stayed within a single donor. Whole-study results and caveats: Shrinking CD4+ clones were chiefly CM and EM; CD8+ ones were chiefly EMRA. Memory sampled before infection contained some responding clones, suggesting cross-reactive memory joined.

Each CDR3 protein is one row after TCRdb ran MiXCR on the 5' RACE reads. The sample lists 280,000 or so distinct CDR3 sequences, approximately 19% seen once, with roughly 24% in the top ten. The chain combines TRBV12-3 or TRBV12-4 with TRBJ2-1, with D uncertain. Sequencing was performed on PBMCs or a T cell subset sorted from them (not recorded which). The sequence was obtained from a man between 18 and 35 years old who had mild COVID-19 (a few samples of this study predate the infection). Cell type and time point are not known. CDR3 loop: CASSDLSSYNEQFF. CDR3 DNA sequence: TGTGCCAGCAGTGATTTAAGCTCCTACAATGAGCAGTTCTTC.